One sample yielded the 7 T cell receptor beta chains listed below, sequenced in a study of CD8 T cells in Susac syndrome. The RNA input was about 0.45 to 1 ug, and it was reverse transcribed with random hexamers. From the immunoSEQ multiplex PCR reads, TCRdb called clonotypes with MiXCR, one entry per CDR3 protein. The data show hundreds of thousands of distinct CDR3 sequences, around 89% seen once. What was sequenced was CD8+ T cells from PBMCs. These receptor sequences come from a human donor with multiple sclerosis.

The chain carries TRBV25-1 and TRBJ1-3, with D maybe TRBD1 (6 bases). The CDR3 is 19 residues long. V gave up 7 bases and J gave up 0 bases, with 25 bases separating them. Per germline, CDR1 MGHDK and CDR2 SYGVNS. The CDR3 bases are TGTGCCAGCACCCACCAGGGACAAGCGATGAGATGCTCTGGAAACACCATATATTTT. Protein sequence: CASTHQGQAMRCSGNTIYF. Complete variable domain (other parts from reference TRBV25-1 and TRBJ1-3): EADIYQTPRYLVIGTGKKITLECSQTMGHDKMYWYQQDPGMELHLIHYSYGVNSTEKGDLSSESTVSRIRTEHFPLTLESARPSHTSQYLCASTHQGQAMRCSGNTIYFGEGSWLTVV.

The V gene is TRBV19, the J gene TRBJ2-1, with TRBD2 matching over 7 bases. Looked up from germline, CDR1 is LNHDA and CDR2 is SQIVND (reference sequence). The CDR3 contains 14 residues. V was clipped by 5 bases and J by 3 bases; unmatched bases: 4. DNA for the CDR3: TGTGCCAGTAGTGCTAGCGGAAACTACAATGAGCAGTTCTTC. It specifies CASSASGNYNEQFF.

The V call is TRBV6-6, the J call TRBJ2-5, with D unresolved. V was trimmed by 1 base and J by 2 bases, leaving 8 bases between them. CDR1 is MNHNY and CDR2 is SVGAGI in the germline V gene (reference sequence). The CDR3 spans 14 residues. The CDR3 DNA follows: TGTGCCAGCAGTTACTTGGGGTCACAAGAGACCCAGTACTTC. It yields the protein CASSYLGSQETQYF.

The genes are TRBV30 and TRBJ1-2; the D gene is possibly TRBD1 (5 bases). The V end was cut by 0 bases, the J end by 8 bases, with 19 bases between. This CDR3 is 15 amino acids long. Per germline, CDR1 GTSNPN and CDR2 SVGIG (reference sequence). CDR3 in amino acids: CAWSVQGQGAKGYTF. As DNA, the CDR3 is TGTGCCTGGAGTGTCCAGGGCCAGGGAGCGAAAGGCTACACCTTC.

The genes are TRBV6-5 and TRBJ1-1; 9 bases map to TRBD1. The trim removed 4 bases at V and 11 bases at J, leaving 8 bases unmatched. Germline CDR1 MNHEY, CDR2 SVGAGI. The length of the CDR3 is 13 residues. CDR3 loop: CASSSQGANEAFF. The CDR3 nucleotides read TGTGCCAGCAGTTCACAGGGGGCGAATGAGGCTTTCTTT.

The rearrangement links TRBV7-2 to TRBJ1-6, with D possibly being TRBD1 (5 bases). The CDR3 runs 16 residues. Trimming removed 5 bases at V and 7 bases at J, with 18 bases between. Per germline, CDR1 SGHTA and CDR2 FQGNSA. The chain's CDR3 is CASSLFVGTGNSPLHF. Written as DNA, the CDR3 is TGTGCCAGCAGCCTCTTTGTGGGGACGGGGAATTCACCCCTCCACTTT.

The chain joins TRBV4-1 to TRBJ2-7; 8 nucleotides match TRBD1. V shed 7 bases and J 4 bases; nucleotides not matched to a gene: 9. CDR1 and CDR2 (germline): MGHRA, YSYEKL. The CDR3 runs to 14 residues. CDR3 region: CASKGTGRRYEQYF. As DNA, the CDR3 is TGCGCCAGCAAAGGGACAGGACGCAGGTACGAGCAGTACTTC.